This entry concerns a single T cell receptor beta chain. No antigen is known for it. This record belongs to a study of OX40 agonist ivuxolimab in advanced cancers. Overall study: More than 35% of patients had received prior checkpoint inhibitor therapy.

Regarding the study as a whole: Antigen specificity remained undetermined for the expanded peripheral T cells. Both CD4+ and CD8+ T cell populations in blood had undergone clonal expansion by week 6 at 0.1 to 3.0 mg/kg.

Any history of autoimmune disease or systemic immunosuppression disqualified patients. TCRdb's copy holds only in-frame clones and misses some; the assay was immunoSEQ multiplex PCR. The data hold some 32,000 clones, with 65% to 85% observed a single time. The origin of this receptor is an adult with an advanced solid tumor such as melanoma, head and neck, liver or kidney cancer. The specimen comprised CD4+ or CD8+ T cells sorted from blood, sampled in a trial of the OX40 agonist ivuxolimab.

The CDR3 region has the DNA TGTGCCAGCAGCGTAGCAACTAGCGCGGGCGGGGAGCTGTTTTTT. Translation gives CASSVATSAGGELFF. The J gene is TRBJ2-2, the V gene TRBV9; 7 bases agree with TRBD2. Germline assignment: CDR1 SGDLS and CDR2 YYNGEE. Unmatched junction bases numbered 6, after V lost 0 bases and J lost 7 bases. The CDR3 sequence is 15 residues long.